Sequencing of this TCR beta chain was carried out in a study of control samples from healthy donors and cancer patients. In germline, CDR1 is LNHDA, CDR2 SQIVND (reference sequence). The CDR3 is made up of 13 amino acids. V trimming: 6 bases; J trimming: 1 base; junction bases outside the gene matches: 3. Sequenced by immunoSEQ multiplex PCR; TCRdb stores in-frame clones only, minus some. The sample shows 100,000 to 150,000 clones, roughly 89% of them seen only once. The sequenced sample was PBMCs. This chain links TRBV19 with TRBJ2-7; TRBD2 matches 7 bases. The source of this sequence is a man aged 50-60 years with head and neck cancer. The CDR3 nucleotides are TGTGCCAGTAGCCATAGCGGGTCCTACGAGCAGTACTTC. It yields the protein CASSHSGSYEQYF.